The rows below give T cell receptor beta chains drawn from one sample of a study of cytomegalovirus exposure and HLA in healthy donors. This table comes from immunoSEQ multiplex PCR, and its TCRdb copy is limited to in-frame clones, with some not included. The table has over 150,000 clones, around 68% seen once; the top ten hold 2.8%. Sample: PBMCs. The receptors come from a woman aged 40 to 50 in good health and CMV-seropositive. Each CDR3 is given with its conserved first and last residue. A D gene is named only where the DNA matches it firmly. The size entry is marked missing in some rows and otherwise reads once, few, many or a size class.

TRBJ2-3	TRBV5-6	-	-	TGTGCCAGCAGCTTCTTAGATACGCAGTATTTT	CASSFLDTQYF
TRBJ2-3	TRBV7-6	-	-	TGTGCCAGCAGCTTAGCGCGGGCCGGAGATACGCAGTATTTT	CASSLARAGDTQYF
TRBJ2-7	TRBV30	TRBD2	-	TGTGCCTGGAGGGAGAGCGGGAGGCCCTACGAGCAGTACTTC	CAWRESGRPYEQYF
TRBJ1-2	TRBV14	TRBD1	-	TGTGCCAGCAGTCGGGACAGCCTCTATGGCTACACCTTC	CASSRDSLYGYTF
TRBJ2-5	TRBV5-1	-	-	TGCGCCAGCAGCGGGGCTGGAGGTAGCGGCCAAGAGACCCAGTACTTC	CASSGAGGSGQETQYF
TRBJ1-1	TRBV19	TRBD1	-	TGTGCCAGTAGTAAGGACAGGGGGCGAGCGCCAAACACTGAAGCTTTCTTT	CASSKDRGRAPNTEAFF
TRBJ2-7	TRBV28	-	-	TGTGCCAGCAGTCTCCCACAGGGATTAAGGTCCGAGCAGTACTTC	CASSLPQGLRSEQYF
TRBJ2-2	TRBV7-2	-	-	TGTGCCACCAGCGTGAGCAGGATCAACACCGGGGAGCTGTTTTTT	CATSVSRINTGELFF
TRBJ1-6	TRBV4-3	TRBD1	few	TGCGCCAGCAGCCGTTCCGGACAGGGAAAAGGGGGGAATAATTCACCCCTCCACTTT	CASSRSGQGKGGNNSPLHF
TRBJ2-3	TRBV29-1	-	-	TGCAGCGTTGCCGGGGTGCTCACAGATACGCAGTATTTT	CSVAGVLTDTQYF
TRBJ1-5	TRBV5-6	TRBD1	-	TGTGCCAGCAGCTTAGGGGACAGGGGGCACAGCAATCAGCCCCAGCATTTT	CASSLGDRGHSNQPQHF
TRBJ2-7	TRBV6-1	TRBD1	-	TGTGCCAGCAGCCCGACAGGGGGTGGCGAGCAGTACTTC	CASSPTGGGEQYF
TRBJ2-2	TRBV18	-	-	TGTGCCAGCTCACCACTCGTCCGAATAGGGGTCTCCGGGGAGCTGTTTTTT	CASSPLVRIGVSGELFF
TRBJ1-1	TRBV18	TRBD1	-	TGTGCCAGCTCTATCGGACAGGGATTAGGGACTTTCTTT	CASSIGQGLGTFF
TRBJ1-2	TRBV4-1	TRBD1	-	TGCGCCAGCAGCCAAGATCTCGACAGGGTGGGAACCTTC	CASSQDLDRVGTF
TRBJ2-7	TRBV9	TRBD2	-	TGTGCCAGCAGCGTGGCTAGCGGGAGCTCCGAGCAGTACTTC	CASSVASGSSEQYF
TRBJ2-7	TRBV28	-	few	TGTGCCAGCAGTTTGTACTCCTACGAGCAGTACTTC	CASSLYSYEQYF
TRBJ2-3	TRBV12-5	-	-	TGTGCTAGTGGTGACATTTCAGATACGCAGTATTTT	CASGDISDTQYF
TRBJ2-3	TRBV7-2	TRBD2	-	TGTGCCAGCAGCCTTCATAGCGGGACGGCAGATACGCAGTATTTT	CASSLHSGTADTQYF
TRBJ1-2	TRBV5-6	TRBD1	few	TGTGCCAGCAGCTTAGGACAGGGCTCGGCCGGCTACACCTTC	CASSLGQGSAGYTF
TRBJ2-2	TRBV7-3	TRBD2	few	TGTGCCAGCAGCCCCCAGGTCGGACTAGCAGCTACCGGGGAGCTGTTTTTT	CASSPQVGLAATGELFF
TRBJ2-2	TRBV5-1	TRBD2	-	TGCGCCAGCAGCCCCCCCGTCGGGGGGGGCACCGGGGAGCTGTTTTTT	CASSPPVGGGTGELFF
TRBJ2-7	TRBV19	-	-	TGTGCCCATTTCAGGCCCACCTACGAGCAGTACTTC	CAHFRPTYEQYF
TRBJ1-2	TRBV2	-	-	TGTGCCAGCACCGGACTGGAAGGTCCGTATGGCTACCCCTTC	CASTGLEGPYGYPF
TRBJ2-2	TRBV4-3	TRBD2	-	TGCGCCAGCAGCCAAAATTTAGGCGGGAGGTCCGGGGAGCTGTTTTTT	CASSQNLGGRSGELFF
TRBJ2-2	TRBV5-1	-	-	TGCGCCAGCAGCCCCGGGACAACGAACACCGGGGAGCTGTTTTTT	CASSPGTTNTGELFF
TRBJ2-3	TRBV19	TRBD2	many	TGTGCCAGTAGTAGGACTAGCGGGGTAACGGATACGCAGTATTTT	CASSRTSGVTDTQYF
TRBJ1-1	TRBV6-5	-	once	TGTGCCAGCAGTTACTCGTCAGGCCTGAACACTGAAGCTTTCTTT	CASSYSSGLNTEAFF
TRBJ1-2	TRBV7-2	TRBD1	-	TGTGCCAGCAGCTTAGGGGGACAGGGTGTTCATGGCTACACCTTC	CASSLGGQGVHGYTF
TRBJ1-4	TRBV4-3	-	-	TGCGCCAGCAGCCGGGCCGGCGCCGAAAAACTGTTTTTT	CASSRAGAEKLFF
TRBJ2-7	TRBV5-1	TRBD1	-	TGCGCCAGCAGCTTGGCCACGCGACAGGGGGCCTACGAGCAGTACTTC	CASSLATRQGAYEQYF
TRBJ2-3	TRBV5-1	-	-	TGCGCCAGCAGCTCCGGGACTGGCCTTGGAGATACGCAGTATTTT	CASSSGTGLGDTQYF
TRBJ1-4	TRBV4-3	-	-	TGCGCCAGCAGCCAAACAGGATACGCGAACGAAAAACTGTTTTTT	CASSQTGYANEKLFF
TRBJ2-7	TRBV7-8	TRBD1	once	TGTGCCAGCAGCGTCGGGACAGGGGGTTCTTACGAGCAGTACTTC	CASSVGTGGSYEQYF
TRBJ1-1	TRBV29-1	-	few	TGCAGCGTTGAACGAGTTTTGAGGGTTGAAGCTTTCTTT	CSVERVLRVEAFF
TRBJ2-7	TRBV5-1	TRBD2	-	TGCGCCAGCAGCCTAGCGGGGGGGCAATACGAGCAGTACTTC	CASSLAGGQYEQYF
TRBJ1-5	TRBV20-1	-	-	TGCAGTGCTGGACGCCGGGACTGGTATTTT	CSAGRRDWYF
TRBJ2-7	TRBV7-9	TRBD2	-	TGTTCCAGCAGCCCTGACCCGGGACTAGCGGGAGCAGGCTCCTACGAGCAGTACTTC	CSSSPDPGLAGAGSYEQYF
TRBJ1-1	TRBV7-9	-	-	TGTGCCAGCAATCCAAAGACTGTACACACTGAAGCTTTCTTT	CASNPKTVHTEAFF
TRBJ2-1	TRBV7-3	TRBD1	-	TGTGCCAGCAGCTTATTGCCCCTGACAGGGGGAACTAGTAACTACAATGAGCAGTTCTTC	CASSLLPLTGGTSNYNEQFF
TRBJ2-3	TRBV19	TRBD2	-	TGTGCCAGTAGTACTAGCGGGGTAACAGATACGCAGTATTTT	CASSTSGVTDTQYF
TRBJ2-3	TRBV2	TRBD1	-	TGTGCCAGCACCGGGGACAGCGGAGGCACAGATACGCAGTATTTT	CASTGDSGGTDTQYF
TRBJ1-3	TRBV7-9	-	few	TGTGCCAGCAGGTCTCGGGAAAACACCATATATTTT	CASRSRENTIYF
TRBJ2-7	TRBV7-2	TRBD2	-	TGTGCCAGCAGCTGGGGACTACAAACCTACGAGCAGTACTTC	CASSWGLQTYEQYF
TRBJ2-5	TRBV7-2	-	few	TGTGCCAGTGATAGCGGAGAACAAGAGACCCAGTACTTC	CASDSGEQETQYF
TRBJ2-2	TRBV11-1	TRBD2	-	TGTGCCAGCAGCTTAGCGTCTAGCGGGGCTAACGGGGAGCTGTTTTTT	CASSLASSGANGELFF
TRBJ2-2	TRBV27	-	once	TGTGCCAGCAGTTTGGCGGGGTCTCTTCCCGGGGAGCTGTTTTTT	CASSLAGSLPGELFF
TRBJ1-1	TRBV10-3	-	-	TGTGCCATCAGGACCGGGGGGGACACTGAAGCTTTCTTT	CAIRTGGDTEAFF
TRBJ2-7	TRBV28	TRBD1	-	TGTGCCAGCATTACATCCGGGACAGGATCCTACGAGCAGTACTTC	CASITSGTGSYEQYF